This section outlines one T cell receptor beta chain sequence together with its context. Enrolled through a virtual design, the participants were between roughly 18 and 90 years of age and came from some 26 US areas. Either two negative PCRs, clearance, or symptom resolution qualified Cohort 3 donors as recovered. This specimen belongs to a study of blood T cell repertoires in COVID-19. Study as a whole: Samples taken during acute and convalescent COVID-19 were collected in the United States, Italy and Spain. Nucleic acid was either cDNA or gDNA, and it came from T cells, B-cell-depleted T cells, or PBMCs.

The protocol was immunoSEQ multiplex PCR, while the TCRdb copy is restricted to in-frame clones and leaves out a portion. The sample includes approximately 100,000 clones, about 86% of them seen just once. The specimen was PBMCs or T cells enriched from blood (not recorded which). The clonotype was recovered from a woman aged 50 to 60 who had recovered from COVID-19.

CDR3 sequence (DNA): TGTGCCAGCAGCTTGGGAGGGGGAAGCACAGATACGCAGTATTTT. This gives the protein CASSLGGGSTDTQYF. The rearrangement links TRBV5-4 to TRBJ2-3, with D maybe TRBD1 (6 bases). Trimming pared 0 bases from V and 0 bases from J, leaving 8 bases between. Germline CDR1 is SGHNT and CDR2 is YYREEE (reference sequence). The CDR3 contains 15 residues. The whole variable domain, filled in from reference TRBV5-4 and TRBJ2-3, reads ETGVTQSPTHLIKTRGQQVTLRCSSQSGHNTVSWYQQALGQGPQFIFQYYREEENGRGNFPPRFSGLQFPNYSSELNVNALELDDSALYLCASSLGGGSTDTQYFGPGTRLTVL.